A single sample gave rise to the 8 T cell receptor beta chains below, sequenced in a study of blood T cell repertoires in COVID-19. The method was immunoSEQ multiplex PCR; TCRdb's version includes in-frame clones alone and lacks a portion of them. The sample yields 250,000 to 300,000 clones, over 80% seen once. The sequencing input was PBMCs or T cells enriched from blood (not recorded which). The origin of the receptors is a human donor in a cohort exposed to, infected with or recovered from COVID-19 (not recorded which). The donor label of this sample is uncertain.

The V and J genes are TRBV12-5 and TRBJ2-1; D ambiguous. The germline V and J ends were trimmed by 4 bases and 3 bases, with 4 bases remaining between them. Germline CDR1 LGHNT, CDR2 FRNRAP. The CDR3 sequence is 12 residues long. The CDR3 coding sequence is TGTGCTAGTGGTTCTAGCTACAATGAGCAGTTCTTC. As protein: CASGSSYNEQFF.

V is TRBV7-9 and J is TRBJ2-3, with D tentatively TRBD1 (6 bases). The CDR3 extends over 17 amino acids. V lost 2 bases and J lost 5, with 20 bases in between. Looked up from germline, CDR1 is SEHNR and CDR2 is FQNEAQ (reference sequence). The CDR3 sequence is CASSLLRLQGKVDTQYF. The CDR3 nucleotides read TGTGCCAGCAGCTTATTAAGGTTACAGGGAAAAGTAGATACGCAGTATTTT.

The sample holds one count of this clone. The V and J genes are TRBV10-3 and TRBJ1-2; D is uncertain. CDR3 size: 14 residues. Looked up from germline, CDR1 is ENHRY and CDR2 is SYGVKD. Deletions cut 3 bases from V and 5 bases from J, with 13 bases between. In DNA form, the CDR3 reads TGTGCCATCAGTGAAGGAGGGCAGCTGTATGGCTACACCTTC. As protein: CAISEGGQLYGYTF.

The rearrangement uses TRBV9 and TRBJ2-2, with TRBD1 matching over 9 bases. The junction had 2 bases not matched to a gene; V was cut back by 5 bases and J by 0 bases. Looked up from germline, CDR1 is SGDLS and CDR2 is YYNGEE. This CDR3 comprises 15 residues. The CDR3 loop reads CASRTGGANTGELFF. CDR3 nucleotides: TGTGCCAGCAGAACAGGGGGCGCGAACACCGGGGAGCTGTTTTTT.

The CDR3 DNA sequence: TGTGCCAGCAGTTTGGTTAGGAACACTGAAGCTTTCTTT. The encoded protein is CASSLVRNTEAFF. The genes are TRBV27 and TRBJ1-1; D unresolved. Deletions cut 3 bases from V and 1 base from J, with 6 bases between. The length of the CDR3 is 13 residues. Germline V gene lookup returns CDR1 MNHEY and CDR2 SMNVEV (reference sequence).

The chain uses TRBV14 and TRBJ2-7, with D perhaps matching TRBD1 (6 bases). Trimming took 2 bases from V and 9 from J, leaving 14 bases between them. CDR3 length: 13 amino acids. Germline values: CDR1 SGHDN, CDR2 FVKESK. This CDR3 is CASSQQTGLGQYF. The DNA for the CDR3 is TGTGCCAGCAGCCAACAGACAGGTTTGGGGCAGTACTTC.

This sequence joins TRBV4-2 and TRBJ2-7; D gene uncertain. Trimming left V 1 base short and J 8 bases short, with 6 bases between. The germline CDR1 and CDR2 sequences are LGHNA and YNFKEQ. CDR3 size: 11 residues. CDR3 DNA: TGTGCCAGCAGCCAAGGGGCCCAGCAGTACTTC. As protein: CASSQGAQQYF.

The J gene is TRBJ1-4, the V gene TRBV19, with no clear D. Trimming took off 3 bases at V and 7 bases at J, with 15 bases between the two ends. Germline V gene data show CDR1 as LNHDA and CDR2 as SQIVND (reference sequence). The CDR3 contains 15 residues. CDR3 in DNA: TGTGCCAGTAGTATGAGCGGAGACGGGAGTGAAAAACTGTTTTTT. This translates into CASSMSGDGSEKLFF.